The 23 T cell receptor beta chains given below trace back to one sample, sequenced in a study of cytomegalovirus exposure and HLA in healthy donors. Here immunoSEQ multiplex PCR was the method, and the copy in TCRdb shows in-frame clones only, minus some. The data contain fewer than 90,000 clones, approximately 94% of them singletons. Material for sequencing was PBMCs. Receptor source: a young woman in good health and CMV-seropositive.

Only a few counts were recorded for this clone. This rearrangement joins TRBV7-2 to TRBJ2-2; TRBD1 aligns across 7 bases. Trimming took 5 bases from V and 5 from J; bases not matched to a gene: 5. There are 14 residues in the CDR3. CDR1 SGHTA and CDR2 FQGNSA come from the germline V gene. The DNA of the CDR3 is TGTGCCAGCAGCCACCTACAGGGGACCGGGGAGCTGTTTTTT. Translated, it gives CASSHLQGTGELFF.

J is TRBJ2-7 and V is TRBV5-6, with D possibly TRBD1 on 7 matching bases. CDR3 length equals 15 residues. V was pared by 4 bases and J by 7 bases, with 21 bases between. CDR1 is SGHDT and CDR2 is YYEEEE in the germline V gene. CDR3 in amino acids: CASSPRTGLAGEQYF. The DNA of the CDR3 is TGTGCCAGCAGCCCGCGGACAGGCCTGGCGGGGGAGCAGTACTTC.

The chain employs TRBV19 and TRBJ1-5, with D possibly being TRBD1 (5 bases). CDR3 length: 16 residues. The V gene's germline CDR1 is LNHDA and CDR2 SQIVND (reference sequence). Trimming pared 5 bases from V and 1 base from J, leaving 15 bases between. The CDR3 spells CASSHPDSLSNQPQHF. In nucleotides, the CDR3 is TGTGCCAGTAGTCATCCCGACAGTCTGAGCAATCAGCCCCAGCATTTT.

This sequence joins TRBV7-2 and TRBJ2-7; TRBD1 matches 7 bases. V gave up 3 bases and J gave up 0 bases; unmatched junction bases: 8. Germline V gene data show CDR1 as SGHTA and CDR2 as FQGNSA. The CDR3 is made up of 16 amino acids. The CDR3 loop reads CASSFGDSSISYEQYF. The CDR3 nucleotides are TGTGCCAGCAGCTTCGGGGACAGCAGTATCTCCTACGAGCAGTACTTC.

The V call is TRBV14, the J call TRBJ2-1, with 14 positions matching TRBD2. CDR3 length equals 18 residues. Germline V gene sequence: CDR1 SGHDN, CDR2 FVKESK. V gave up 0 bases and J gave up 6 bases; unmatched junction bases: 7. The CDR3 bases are TGTGCCAGCAGCCAAGATACCGGGACTAGCGGGAGAGTCAATGAGCAGTTCTTC. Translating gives CASSQDTGTSGRVNEQFF.

The CDR3 reads CASSLAWGGGYGYTF. In DNA form, the CDR3 reads TGTGCCAGCAGCTTGGCCTGGGGCGGGGGTTATGGCTACACCTTC. The chain couples TRBV5-8 to TRBJ1-2, with a weak D call TRBD1 (5 bases). Germline CDR1 SGHTS, CDR2 YDEGEE. CDR3 length equals 15 residues. With 0 bases removed from V and 5 bases from J, the gap between germline ends came to 14 bases.

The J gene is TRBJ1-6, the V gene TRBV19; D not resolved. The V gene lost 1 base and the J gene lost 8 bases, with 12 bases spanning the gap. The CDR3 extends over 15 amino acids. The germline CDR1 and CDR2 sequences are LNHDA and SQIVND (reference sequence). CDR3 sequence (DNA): TGTGCCAGTAGTATAGGACTACCCGTGGATTCACCCCTCCACTTT. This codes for CASSIGLPVDSPLHF.

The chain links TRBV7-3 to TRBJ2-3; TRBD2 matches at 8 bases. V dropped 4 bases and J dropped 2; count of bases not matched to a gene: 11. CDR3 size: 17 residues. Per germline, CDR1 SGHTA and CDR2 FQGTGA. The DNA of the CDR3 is TGTGCCAGCAGCTCCACTGGGGCGGGGGGACCCACAGATACGCAGTATTTT. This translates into CASSSTGAGGPTDTQYF.

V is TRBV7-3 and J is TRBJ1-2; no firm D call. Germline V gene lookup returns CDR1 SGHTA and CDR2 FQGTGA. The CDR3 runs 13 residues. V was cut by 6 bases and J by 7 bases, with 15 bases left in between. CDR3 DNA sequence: TGTGCCAGCAGTGCGGGCCCAACAAGTGGCTACACCTTC. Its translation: CASSAGPTSGYTF.

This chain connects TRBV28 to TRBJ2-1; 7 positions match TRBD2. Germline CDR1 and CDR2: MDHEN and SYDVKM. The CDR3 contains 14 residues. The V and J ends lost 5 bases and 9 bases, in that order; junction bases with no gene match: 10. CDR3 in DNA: TGTGCCAGCAGTGCGCGGGGGAGATCGGGTGAGCAGTTCTTC. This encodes CASSARGRSGEQFF.

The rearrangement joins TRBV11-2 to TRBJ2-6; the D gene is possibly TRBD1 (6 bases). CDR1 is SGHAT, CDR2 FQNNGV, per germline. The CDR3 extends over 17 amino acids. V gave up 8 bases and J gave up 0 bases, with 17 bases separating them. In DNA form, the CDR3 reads TGTGCCAGCCTTGTCAGGGGACACAACTCTGGGGCCAACGTCCTGACTTTC. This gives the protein CASLVRGHNSGANVLTF.

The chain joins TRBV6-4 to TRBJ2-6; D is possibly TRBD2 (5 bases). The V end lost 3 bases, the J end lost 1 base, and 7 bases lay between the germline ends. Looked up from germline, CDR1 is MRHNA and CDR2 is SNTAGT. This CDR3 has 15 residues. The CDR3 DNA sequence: TGTGCCAGCAGTGATACTAGTTCTGGGGCCAACGTCCTGACTTTC. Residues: CASSDTSSGANVLTF.

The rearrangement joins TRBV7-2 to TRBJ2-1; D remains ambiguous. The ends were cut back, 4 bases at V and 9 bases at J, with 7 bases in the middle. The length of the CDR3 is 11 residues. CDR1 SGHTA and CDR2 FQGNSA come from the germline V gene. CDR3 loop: CASSSELEQFF. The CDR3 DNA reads TGTGCCAGCAGCTCCGAACTTGAGCAGTTCTTC. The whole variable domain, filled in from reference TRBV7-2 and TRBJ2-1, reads GAGVSQSPSNKVTEKGKDVELRCDPISGHTALYWYRQSLGQGLEFLIYFQGNSAPDKSGLPSDRFSAERTGGSVSTLTIQRTQQEDSAVYLCASSSELEQFFGPGTRLTVL.

CDR3 region: CASSIHRGDQPQHF. CDR3 DNA: TGTGCCAGTAGTATCCACAGGGGGGATCAGCCCCAGCATTTT. The V call is TRBV19, the J call TRBJ1-5; 8 bases match TRBD1. The CDR3 spans 14 residues. The J segment lost 5 bases and the V segment lost 3 bases, leaving 3 bases of the junction unmatched. Germline V lookup: CDR1 LNHDA, CDR2 SQIVND (reference sequence).

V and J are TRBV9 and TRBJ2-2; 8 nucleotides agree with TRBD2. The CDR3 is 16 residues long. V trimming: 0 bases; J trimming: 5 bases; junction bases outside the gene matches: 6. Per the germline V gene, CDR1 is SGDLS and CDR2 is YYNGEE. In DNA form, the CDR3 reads TGTGCCAGCAGCGTAGGGCCCAGCGGGGGTACCGGGGAGCTGTTTTTT. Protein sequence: CASSVGPSGGTGELFF.

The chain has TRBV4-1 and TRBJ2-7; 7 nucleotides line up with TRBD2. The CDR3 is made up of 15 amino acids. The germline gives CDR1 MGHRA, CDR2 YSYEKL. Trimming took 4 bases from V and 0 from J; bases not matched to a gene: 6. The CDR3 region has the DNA TGCGCCAGCAGCCCTGGTCCTAGCGGCTCCTACGAGCAGTACTTC. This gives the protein CASSPGPSGSYEQYF.

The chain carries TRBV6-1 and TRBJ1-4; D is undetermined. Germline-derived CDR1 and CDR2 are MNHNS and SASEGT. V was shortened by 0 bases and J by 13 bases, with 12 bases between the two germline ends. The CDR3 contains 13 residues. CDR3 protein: CASSEAMMARLFF. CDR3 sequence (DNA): TGTGCCAGCAGTGAAGCGATGATGGCAAGACTGTTTTTT.

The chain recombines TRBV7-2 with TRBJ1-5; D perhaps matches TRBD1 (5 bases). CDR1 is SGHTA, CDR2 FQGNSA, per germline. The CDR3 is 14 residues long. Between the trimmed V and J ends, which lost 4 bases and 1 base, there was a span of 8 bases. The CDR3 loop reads CASSWGESNQPQHF. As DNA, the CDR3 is TGTGCCAGCAGCTGGGGGGAGAGCAATCAGCCCCAGCATTTT.

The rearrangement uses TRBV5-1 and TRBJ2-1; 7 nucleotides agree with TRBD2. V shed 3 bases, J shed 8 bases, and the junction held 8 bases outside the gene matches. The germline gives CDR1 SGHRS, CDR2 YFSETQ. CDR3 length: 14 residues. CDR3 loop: CASSSRTSKDEQFF. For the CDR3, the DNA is TGCGCCAGCAGCTCTAGGACTAGTAAGGATGAGCAGTTCTTC.

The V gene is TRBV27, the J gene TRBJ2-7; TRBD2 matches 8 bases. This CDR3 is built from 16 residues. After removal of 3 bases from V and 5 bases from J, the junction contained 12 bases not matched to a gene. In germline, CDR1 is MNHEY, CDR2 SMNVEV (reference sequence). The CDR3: CASSLSKGTSADEQYF. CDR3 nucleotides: TGTGCCAGCAGTTTGTCCAAAGGGACTAGTGCCGACGAGCAGTACTTC.

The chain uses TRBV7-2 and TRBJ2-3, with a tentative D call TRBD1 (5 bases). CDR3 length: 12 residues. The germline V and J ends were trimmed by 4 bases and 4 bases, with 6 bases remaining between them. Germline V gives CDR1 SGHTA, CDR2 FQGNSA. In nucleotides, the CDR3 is TGTGCCAGCAGCTGGGGCCCAGATACGCAGTATTTT. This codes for CASSWGPDTQYF.

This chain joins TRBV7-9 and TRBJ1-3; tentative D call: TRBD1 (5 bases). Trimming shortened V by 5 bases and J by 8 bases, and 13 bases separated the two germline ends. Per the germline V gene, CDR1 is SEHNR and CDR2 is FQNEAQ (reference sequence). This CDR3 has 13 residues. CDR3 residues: CASSVDSGHTIYF. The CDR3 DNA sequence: TGTGCCAGCAGCGTCGACAGCGGGCACACCATATATTTT.

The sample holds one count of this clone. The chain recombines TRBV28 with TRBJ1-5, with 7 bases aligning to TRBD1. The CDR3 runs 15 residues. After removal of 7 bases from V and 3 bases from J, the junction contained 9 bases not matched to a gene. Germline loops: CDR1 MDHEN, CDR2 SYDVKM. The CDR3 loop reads CASTYDRANNQPQHF. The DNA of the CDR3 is TGTGCCAGCACATACGACAGGGCCAACAATCAGCCCCAGCATTTT.